This is a list of T cell receptor beta chains from one sample in a study of Graves' ophthalmopathy and Graves' hyperthyroidism. Each CDR3 protein gets one entry after TCRdb re-called the multiplex PCR reads with MiXCR. The top ten hold approximately 43% of the sample, which has around 670,000 distinct CDR3 sequences, about 44% seen once. Sequencing input: peripheral blood. These receptors came from an adult man with Graves' ophthalmopathy. The CDR3 runs from the conserved cysteine through the conserved F or W. Each record gives: J gene, V gene, D gene, clone size, CDR3 protein, CDR3 DNA. D genes are given only for firm matches. Expanded clones are given a class, and other clones once, few, many or no size at all.

>TRBJ2-7|TRBV2|NA|NA
CASSGDTSQQYF
TGTGCCAGCAGTGGGGACACATCCCAGCAGTACTTC
>TRBJ1-1|TRBV29-1|TRBD1|many
CSGYNQGDTEAFF
TGCAGCGGGTATAACCAGGGGGACACTGAAGCTTTCTTT
>TRBJ2-6|TRBV7-9|TRBD1|few
CASSLVAGGASGANVLTF
TGTGCCAGCAGCTTGGTCGCAGGGGGCGCTTCTGGGGCCAACGTCCTGACTTTC
>TRBJ1-2|TRBV20-1|NA|NA
CSARDPGRGYGYTF
TGCAGTGCTAGAGATCCCGGGCGAGGCTATGGCTACACCTTC
>TRBJ2-5|TRBV20-1|TRBD2|many
CSASASGRSSETQYF
TGCAGTGCTAGTGCTAGCGGGAGGTCGAGTGAGACCCAGTACTTC
>TRBJ2-5|TRBV5-1|NA|many
CASSPGTATETQYF
TGCGCCAGCAGCCCGGGGACCGCCACCGAGACCCAGTACTTC
>TRBJ1-2|TRBV25-1|NA|few
CASSFRLEPTSRGYTF
TGTGCCAGCAGTTTCCGACTCGAACCCACTAGTCGGGGCTACACCTTC
>TRBJ2-7|TRBV7-2|TRBD1|few
CASSQYRTGERGYEQYF
TGTGCCAGCAGCCAATATCGGACAGGGGAAAGGGGATACGAGCAGTACTTC
>TRBJ2-6|TRBV7-9|NA|NA
CASSLEGPPGESGANVLTF
TGTGCCAGCAGCTTGGAGGGACCTCCGGGCGAATCTGGGGCCAACGTCCTGACTTTC
>TRBJ1-2|TRBV20-1|NA|few
CSASLVGRGEKGYTF
TGCAGTGCTAGCTTAGTGGGGCGGGGTGAGAAGGGCTACACCTTC
>TRBJ2-5|TRBV14|TRBD2|many
CASSHGTRATETQYF
TGTGCCAGCAGCCACGGGACTAGGGCCACAGAGACCCAGTACTTC
>TRBJ2-7|TRBV6-6|TRBD2|NA
CASSYGGRMNEQYF
TGTGCCAGCAGTTACGGCGGGAGAATGAACGAGCAGTACTTC
>TRBJ1-1|TRBV7-9|TRBD1|NA
CASSRGEGAMTNEASF
TGTGCCAGCAGCCGGGGAGAGGGGGCTATGACGAATGAAGCTTCCTTT
>TRBJ2-5|TRBV10-3|NA|many
CAISEAGMNQETQYF
TGTGCCATCAGTGAGGCTGGGATGAACCAAGAGACCCAGTACTTC
>TRBJ2-2|TRBV7-9|TRBD2|NA
CASSLGGGFF
TGTGCCAGCAGCTTAGGGGGGGGGTTTTTT
>TRBJ2-6|TRBV6-1|NA|few
CASSEYGVSGANVLTF
TGTGCCAGCAGTGAATACGGAGTGTCTGGGGCCAACGTCCTGACTTTC
>TRBJ2-7|TRBV7-9|NA|NA
CASSLGSLYYEQYF
TGTGCCAGCAGCTTAGGGTCCCTCTATTACGAGCAGTACTTC
>TRBJ2-7|TRBV7-2|TRBD2|few
CASSLGAGESLEQYF
TGTGCCAGCAGCTTAGGGGCGGGGGAGTCTCTCGAGCAGTACTTC
>TRBJ2-7|TRBV7-2|TRBD1|NA
CASSQRDRGFGEQYF
TGTGCCAGCAGCCAGAGGGACAGAGGGTTCGGCGAGCAGTACTTC
>TRBJ2-7|TRBV5-8|TRBD2|few
CASSQAGVTEQYF
TGTGCCAGCAGCCAAGCGGGAGTAACCGAGCAGTACTTC
>TRBJ1-5|TRBV24-1|NA|NA
CASSRINAPQHF
TGTGCCAGCTCCCGGATCAACGCGCCCCAGCATTTT
>TRBJ2-5|TRBV4-1|NA|few
CASSPGTAGDQYF
TGCGCCAGCAGCCCAGGGACAGCGGGAGACCAGTACTTC